This TCR beta chain comes out of a study of shared clonotypes between healthy human individuals (dated by TCRdb to between 2020 and 2021). About the full investigation: The cohort included a few men and two women between 18 and 49 years of age. For each donor, CD4 naive and CD4 memory were each given three plates, CD8 naive was given two plates, and CD8 memory was given one plate. To increase sequencing depth and limit assay-specific biases, different laboratories used diverse techniques to prepare libraries and sequence TCR repertoires. To estimate repertoire size and how much clonotypes are shared between individuals, the study performed deep sequencing of blood TCR repertoires from about five healthy adults. Each donor's leukapheresis produced roughly between roughly 0.85 and 9.5 billion PBMCs. Overall study results and their limits: Sampling was limited to blood, and TCR repertoires in tissue likely differ from TCR repertoires in blood. Larger estimated clonotype richness was generally found for naive subsets than for memory subsets. Pairwise subsampling indicated that sequencing depth was expected to affect the degree of clonotype sharing among donors. Across several donors, around 5% of naive CD4, more than 3% of naive CD8, approximately 2.5% of memory CD4, and about 0.44% of memory CD8 clonotypes were shared. Even with the large sequencing depth, rarefaction of the sorted-subset datasets indicated that sequencing was incomplete. The genetic and exposure-history diversity represented was limited by the small number of donors. Compared with non-shared clonotypes, clonotypes shared by all four sorted-subset donors had higher generation probabilities.

For the CD8 naive samples, CD45RO-negative cells were positively selected for CCR7, yielding a CD45RA+CCR7+ population from which TemRA cells were excluded. The donors were healthy, HIV-negative adults with no recently reported acute infections or vaccinations. Every donor was a Caucasian adult residing in Nashville, Tennessee, USA. Blood was collected by leukapheresis, and PBMCs were isolated by Ficoll-Histopaque density gradient centrifugation and then cryopreserved in liquid nitrogen vapor phase. Analytical flow cytometry was used to check the purity and quantity of every magnetically sorted T cell population. Genomic DNA was isolated from every sorted fraction and measured by UV absorbance on a Nanodrop 2000c. CDR1 and CDR2 were assigned from the germline V gene as SGHVS and FNYEAQ. The junction shows trimming of 5 bases on V and 3 bases on J, and the gene matches do not reach 11 bases of it. The CDR3, from cysteine to phenylalanine, totals 17 residues. Kept here is only the CDR3 DNA, which spans 51 bases and is read in frame from base 1.

Using the deep immunoSEQ assay, TCR CDR3 regions were amplified from genomic DNA by multiplex PCR. Extracted genomic DNA from each cell subset was distributed evenly across all wells of several immunoSEQ 96-well plates, and each plate was treated as a replicate. Each replicate PCR for sorted subsets received roughly 0.2 ug genomic DNA, equal to about 29,000 T cell genomes. The purified libraries were quantified using a Qubit 3.0 fluorometer, sized with a Bioanalyzer 2100, and then quantified again using the KAPA Library Quantification kit. Each immunoSEQ 96-well plate was sequenced on its own single-read 150-cycle Illumina NextSeq 550 flow cell. From the authors' description of their analysis: The immunoSEQ output contained only junctional sequences without quality scores, so filtering could not match that applied to full-length reads. Sequences were annotated with PyIR, a Python wrapper for IgBLAST v1.9, using IMGT germline references to assign V/J genes and CDR3. Reads were filtered out if the reads had weak V/J assignments (E-value above 1e-6), no CDR3, stop codons, out-of-frame junctions, or ambiguous translated residues. V3J clonotypes were defined as sequences sharing the same inferred V gene, J gene, and CDR3 amino acid sequence. To compute the percentage overlap between repertoires, the number of shared unique clonotypes was divided by the size of the smaller repertoire. Repertoire richness was assessed with RTK rarefaction, the Chao1 estimator, and Recon v2.1 estimates of unobserved clonotypes. OLGA was used to compute generation probabilities for all TCRbeta clonotypes that the gDNA method yielded from four donors. TCRdb carries this immuneACCESS record with in-frame sequences only. Its versions omit some clonotypes, under half of them owing to an unresolved V gene in the studies checked, with the rest unexplained. The V and J calls and clone size are taken from that table; D and trimming were inferred from the DNA. The table for this sample lists around 560,000 clones; 85% to 95% of them were counted only once. The ten largest clones add up to approximately 0.11% of the sample.

About this clone itself: Its antigen remains unidentified. Base qualities are not recorded, but no much larger clone differs from it by a single base.

The sequence joins TRBV7-6 to TRBJ2-1; 9 nucleotides in the junction match TRBD2. The TCR sequence derives from a woman in her 30s in good health. Material: naive CD8+ T cells sorted from blood. The cell subset or site label here, explained by the study, means: CD45RA+CCR7+. The CDR3 is CASSPRVAGENYNEQFF. The DNA sequence is given as TGTGCCAGCAGCCCCCGGGTAGCGGGAGAGAACTACAATGAGCAGTTCTTC.